The entry below gives a single T cell receptor beta chain sequence along with its context. It lacks a known antigen. A single base separates this from a much larger clone, so it may be a read error. Based on the germline V gene (reference sequence), the CDR1 and CDR2 sequences are SEHNR and FQNEAQ. From its cysteine to its phenylalanine, the CDR3 spans 15 amino acids. Only the CDR3 DNA is retained, 45 bases long and in frame from the first base. Full-length TCR variable regions were amplified by 5' RACE PCR using constant-region reverse primers, and then by semi-nested PCR using Nested Universal Primer A. Using the ReliaPrep RNA Cell Miniprep System, total RNA was extracted, and the SMARTer RACE 5'/3' Kit was then used to reverse transcribe the RNA into 5'RACE-ready cDNA. An Illumina MiSeq was used to sequence the full-length TCR alpha and beta libraries, which had been barcoded with multiplex adaptors. As for the original processing: Sequencing data were pooled across the five patients for each of nine subset-tissue groups and compared by unsupervised clustering of TCR gene usage. The Morisita-Horn index, with shared sequences weighted by their contribution to each repertoire, was used to calculate repertoire similarity. Clones were called with MiXCR by TCRdb after fastp trimmed the public reads at Q25, and only in-frame beta chains were retained. Each CDR3 protein gets just one entry, which takes the most common genes and DNA from the rows behind it. These V and J calls originate from TCRdb's pipeline instead of the authors' own analysis. In this sample the table shows tens of thousands of distinct CDR3 sequences, around 30% of which occur a single time. The biggest ten clones account for approximately 4.1% of the sample.

This record belongs to a study (dated by TCRdb to between 2015 and 2017). In the study overall: The study set out to test whether tumor-infiltrating Tregs in breast cancer get recruited from blood Tregs or are instead converted in situ from other CD4+ T cell subsets.

General findings and caveats noted by the study authors: The greatest overlap of tumor-infiltrating Treg TCR alpha and beta sequences was with tumor naive CD4+ T cells, followed next by blood naive CD4+ T cells. The validation in the larger cohort was limited to a single TCR beta V-J rearrangement instead of whole repertoires. Tumor memory CD4+ T cell TCR gene usage was found to cluster with blood and lymph node memory CD4+ cells and with lymph node naive CD4+ cells.

Memory CD4+ T cells were isolated as CD4+CD45RO+CD25- cells. Tregs, naive and memory CD4+ T cells from tumor, blood and ipsilateral draining lymph nodes of a handful of breast cancer patients underwent full-length TCR alpha and beta sequencing. Tumor tissue and lymph nodes from ipsilateral axillary dissection were perfused with PBS, minced and digested with collagenase I and hyaluronidase. FACS confirmed that the sorted cell populations were more than 90% pure. The sequencing input was tumor-infiltrating memory CD4+ T cells sorted from the breast tumor. The label giving this sample's cell subset or site can be read as: memory CD4+ T cells, CD4+CD45RO+CD25-. The TCR originated in a female donor with breast cancer. The V and J genes are TRBV7-9 and TRBJ1-1, and TRBD1 may be the D gene, going by 6 matching bases. CDR3 reads: CASSPSQGMNTEALF. In nucleotides, the sequence is TGTGCCAGCAGCCCGTCCCAGGGGATGAACACTGAAGCTTTGTTT.